The 19 T cell receptor beta chains reported below all come from one sample, sequenced in a study of T cell responses to AZD1222 COVID-19 vaccine. Data came from immunoSEQ multiplex PCR; TCRdb stores just in-frame clones and leaves some out. The profile shows about 100,000 clones, about 85% of them singletons. Here the sequenced sample was peripheral blood, taken on day 0 of AZD1222 vaccination. These receptors all come from an adult in good health.

The chain couples TRBV28 to TRBJ1-2, with no clear D. Germline V gives CDR1 MDHEN, CDR2 SYDVKM. CDR3 length equals 16 residues. Trimming took off 7 bases at V and 4 bases at J, with 22 bases between the two ends. CDR3 nucleotides: TGTGCCAGCACCTTGTCCCGGGGTTTGGTCTTCTATGGCTACACCTTC. Translated, it gives CASTLSRGLVFYGYTF.

The chain uses TRBV7-9 and TRBJ2-1; D perhaps matches TRBD2 (6 bases). Trimming took 5 bases from V and 4 from J, leaving 18 bases between them. CDR1 is SEHNR and CDR2 is FQNEAQ in the germline V gene (reference sequence). The CDR3 has 16 residues. The CDR3 sequence: CASSGGLTLLYNEQFF. In DNA form, the CDR3 reads TGTGCCAGCAGCGGGGGGTTGACCCTACTATACAATGAGCAGTTCTTC.

The V and J genes are TRBV7-9 and TRBJ2-5; 8 nucleotides match TRBD1. This CDR3 region has 14 residues. With V trimmed by 5 bases and J by 4 bases, 6 bases remained unmatched. CDR1 and CDR2 from the germline V gene are SEHNR and FQNEAQ (reference sequence). Here the CDR3 reads CASSPKTGAETQYF. The CDR3 DNA sequence: TGTGCCAGCAGCCCAAAGACAGGGGCAGAGACCCAGTACTTC.

The chain uses TRBV5-1 and TRBJ2-7; 7 positions match TRBD1. Germline trimming cut 2 bases from V and 3 bases from J; bases unmatched to any gene: 8. CDR1 and CDR2 (germline): SGHRS, YFSETQ. This CDR3 comprises 15 residues. The CDR3 reads CASSFLTGSNYEQYF. The CDR3 bases are TGCGCCAGCAGCTTCCTGACAGGGTCTAACTACGAGCAGTACTTC.

This chain joins TRBV4-3 and TRBJ1-2; 8 bases fit TRBD1. Losses at the gene ends were 3 bases for V and 5 bases for J; bases not matched to a gene: 5. The CDR3 is 14 amino acids. Germline values: CDR1 LGHNA, CDR2 YSLEER. In DNA, the CDR3 is TGCGCCAGCAGCCATACACAGGGGGGGTATGGCTACACCTTC. Translating gives CASSHTQGGYGYTF.

The chain links TRBV18 to TRBJ2-2, with D perhaps being TRBD1 or TRBD2 (5 bases each). The CDR3 is 17 amino acids. Germline CDR1 KGHSH, CDR2 LQKENI. The V end was cut by 6 bases, the J end by 0 bases, with 17 bases between. CDR3 sequence (DNA): TGTGCCAGCTCGCGAGCTCCGGGACGGCCGAACACCGGGGAGCTGTTTTTT. It translates to CASSRAPGRPNTGELFF.

This chain connects TRBV10-3 to TRBJ2-1; 9 bases line up with TRBD1. The trim removed 1 base at V and 5 bases at J, leaving 6 bases unmatched. This CDR3 has 16 residues. Germline lookup yields CDR1 ENHRY and CDR2 SYGVKD. CDR3 in amino acids: CAISEYGQGLNNEQFF. Here the CDR3 DNA reads TGTGCCATCAGTGAGTACGGACAGGGGTTAAACAATGAGCAGTTCTTC.

CDR3 amino acids: CASSPPGGGTEAFF. CDR3 nucleotides: TGTGCCAGCAGTCCGCCGGGCGGGGGCACTGAAGCTTTCTTT. V is TRBV27 and J is TRBJ1-1, with D possibly matching TRBD1 (5 bases). V dropped 5 bases and J dropped 4 bases, with 14 bases sitting between them. Germline V gives CDR1 MNHEY, CDR2 SMNVEV (reference sequence). The CDR3 is made up of 14 amino acids.

A single count supports this clone. The V and J genes are TRBV7-8 and TRBJ2-6; a possible D gene is TRBD1 (6 bases). This CDR3 comprises 18 residues. CDR1 SGHVS and CDR2 FQNEAQ come from the germline V gene. V shed 5 bases and J shed 0 bases, with 17 bases lying between them. This chain's CDR3 is CASSHGTGSLSGANVLTF. CDR3 nucleotide sequence: TGTGCCAGCAGCCACGGCACAGGGTCCCTCTCTGGGGCCAACGTCCTGACTTTC. The variable domain in full, completed from reference TRBV7-8 and TRBJ2-6, reads GAGVSQSPRYKVAKRGQDVALRCDPISGHVSLFWYQQALGQGPEFLTYFQNEAQLDKSGLPSDRFFAERPEGSVSTLKIQRTQQEDSAVYLCASSHGTGSLSGANVLTFGAGSRLTVL.

This chain joins TRBV6-2 or TRBV6-3 and TRBJ1-2; D perhaps matches TRBD1 (6 bases). V was pared by 6 bases and J by 3 bases, with 14 bases between. CDR3 size: 14 residues. Looked up from germline, CDR1 is MNHEY and CDR2 is SVGEGT. This chain's CDR3 is CASSLGGAYYGYTF. DNA of the CDR3: TGTGCCAGCAGCCTGGGGGGGGCTTACTATGGCTACACCTTC.

V usage is TRBV28 and J usage is TRBJ2-7; 12 nucleotides line up with TRBD2. J lost 4 bases, V lost 6 bases, and 10 bases had no gene match. The length of the CDR3 is 16 residues. CDR1 and CDR2 from the germline V gene are MDHEN and SYDVKM. The CDR3 region is CASREASGRAPYEQYF. The CDR3 DNA sequence: TGTGCCAGCAGAGAAGCTAGCGGGAGGGCTCCGTACGAGCAGTACTTC.

As DNA, the CDR3 is TGTGCCAGTAGCCCAATCGGGGCAGGGTTCTACGAGCAGTACTTC. As protein: CASSPIGAGFYEQYF. This chain links TRBV19 with TRBJ2-7; D possibly uses TRBD1 or TRBD2 (5 bases each). Germline values: CDR1 LNHDA, CDR2 SQIVND (reference sequence). The CDR3 is 15 amino acids. V was trimmed by 6 bases and J by 3 bases, leaving 18 bases between them.

This chain links TRBV7-9 with TRBJ1-1, with no clear D. V lost 5 bases and J lost 7, with 14 bases in between. CDR1 and CDR2 (germline): SEHNR, FQNEAQ (reference sequence). The CDR3 contains 13 residues. CDR3 sequence: CASSQTGRVEAFF. Here the CDR3 DNA reads TGTGCCAGCAGCCAAACCGGACGGGTTGAAGCTTTCTTT.

The V and J genes are TRBV11-2 and TRBJ1-4, with 8 bases fitting TRBD1. This CDR3 has 16 residues. Germline assignment: CDR1 SGHAT and CDR2 FQNNGV. Trimming cost V 0 bases and J 1 base; bases outside gene matches: 1. The CDR3 here is CASSLDRGLTNEKLFF. CDR3 DNA: TGTGCCAGCAGCTTAGACAGGGGGCTAACTAATGAAAAACTGTTTTTT.

V usage is TRBV30 and J usage is TRBJ2-7, with a possible D match to TRBD2 (5 bases). Germline V gives CDR1 GTSNPN, CDR2 SVGIG (reference sequence). Trimming removed 0 bases at V and 7 bases at J, with 13 bases between. This CDR3 is 13 amino acids long. CDR3 in DNA: TGTGCCTGGAGTGTTATAGGGAGCGGAGAGCAGTACTTC. This sequence encodes CAWSVIGSGEQYF.

The chain employs TRBV4-3 and TRBJ2-7; D ambiguous. V lost 0 bases to trimming and J lost 4 bases, with 10 bases between them. This CDR3 contains 14 residues. The germline V gene has CDR1 LGHNA and CDR2 YSLEER. The CDR3 DNA sequence: TGCGCCAGCAGCCAAGATGGCGTCAGTTACGAGCAGTACTTC. Translation gives CASSQDGVSYEQYF.

The chain is built from TRBV6-5 and TRBJ1-1; D not certain. CDR1 is MNHEY and CDR2 is SVGAGI in the germline V gene. Deletions cut 0 bases from V and 1 base from J, with 6 bases between. CDR3 length: 14 amino acids. The CDR3 spells CASSYSTGNTEAFF. The CDR3 DNA is TGTGCCAGCAGTTACTCGACGGGGAACACTGAAGCTTTCTTT.

V is TRBV9 and J is TRBJ2-2, with 10 positions matching TRBD2. Trimming took 4 bases from V and 6 from J; bases not matched to a gene: 9. This CDR3 contains 16 residues. In germline, CDR1 is SGDLS, CDR2 YYNGEE. The CDR3 spells CASSSYSGRAPGELFF. The CDR3 coding sequence is TGTGCCAGCAGCTCCTACAGCGGGAGGGCCCCCGGGGAGCTGTTTTTT. Full variable domain (missing parts from reference TRBV9 and TRBJ2-2): DSGVTQTPKHLITATGQRVTLRCSPRSGDLSVYWYQQSLDQGLQFLIQYYNGEERAKGNILERFSAQQFPDLHSELNLSSLELGDSALYFCASSSYSGRAPGELFFGEGSRLTVL.

In its sample, this clone was seen a few times. V is TRBV9 and J is TRBJ2-1; 10 nucleotides align to TRBD2. Per germline, CDR1 SGDLS and CDR2 YYNGEE. The V gene end was trimmed by 0 bases and the J gene end by 12 bases; junction bases not matched to a gene: 0. The CDR3 length is 12 residues. In DNA, the CDR3 is TGTGCCAGCAGCGTAGGACTAGCGGGGCAGTTCTTC. Protein: CASSVGLAGQFF.